This passage covers 21 T cell receptor beta chains from one sample sequenced in a study of sequential checkpoint blockade in melanoma. Method: immunoSEQ multiplex PCR; TCRdb's copy keeps in-frame clones and lacks some. There are several hundred clones in the sample; just under 20% occur only once, and about 10% lies in the top ten. Treatment noted: randomized to nivolumab then ipilimumab (arm A) or the reverse (arm B). The sequenced sample was tumor tissue (inferred from file names), obtained from a patient given nivolumab and ipilimumab in sequence. Receptors were obtained from a human donor with melanoma.

By its share, this clone is medium-sized. The chain is built from TRBV11-3 and TRBJ1-2; maybe TRBD1 (6 bases). Trimming removed 1 base from V and 0 bases from J, with 9 bases in between. The germline CDR1 and CDR2 sequences are SGHNT and YENEEA. The CDR3 has 15 residues. The CDR3 is CASSLVDSPNYGYTF. For the CDR3, the DNA is TGTGCCAGCAGCTTAGTGGACAGCCCTAACTATGGCTACACCTTC.

The table lists this clone with a few counts. The chain recombines TRBV6-8 with TRBJ2-4; 7 bases match TRBD1. The CDR3 is 15 residues long. Germline V CDR1 and CDR2: MNHGY, SAAAGT. With 5 bases clipped from V and 2 bases from J, the junction kept 6 bases outside the gene matches. Here the CDR3 DNA reads TGTGCCAGCAGTGTCCGACAGGGAACCAAAAACATTCAGTACTTC. Translated: CASSVRQGTKNIQYF.

This clone is large by share. The chain combines TRBV11-3 with TRBJ1-3, with no clear D. Germline loops: CDR1 SGHNT, CDR2 YENEEA. Trimming removed 5 bases at V and 0 bases at J, with 14 bases between. This CDR3 has 16 amino acids. The CDR3 region has the DNA TGTGCCAGCAGCACCGAGGCAGGTAGCTCTGGAAACACCATATATTTT. Its protein is CASSTEAGSSGNTIYF.

The gene calls are TRBV19 and TRBJ2-7; a weak D match, TRBD1 (6 bases). Germline lookup yields CDR1 LNHDA and CDR2 SQIVND (reference sequence). The CDR3 loop spans 15 amino acids. The V end lost 5 bases, the J end lost 2 bases, and 16 bases lay between the germline ends. The CDR3 spells CASSLGTTITYEQYF. The DNA for the CDR3 is TGTGCCAGTAGTCTCGGGACAACTATTACCTACGAGCAGTACTTC.

The rearrangement uses TRBV6-8 and TRBJ1-2, with TRBD1 matching 10 bases. The J segment lost 3 bases and the V segment lost 11 bases, leaving 6 bases of the junction unmatched. CDR1 MNHGY and CDR2 SAAAGT come from the germline V gene. This CDR3 is 13 amino acids long. CDR3 in DNA: TGTGCCTCCCGGGACAGGGGTGACTATGGCTACACCTTC. It translates to CASRDRGDYGYTF.

The V gene is TRBV19, the J gene TRBJ1-2; a possible D gene is TRBD1 (5 bases). V lost 7 bases and J lost 3, with 9 bases in between. The germline V gene has CDR1 LNHDA and CDR2 SQIVND (reference sequence). The CDR3 length is 12 residues. The CDR3 loop is CASTGSYYGYTF. In nucleotides, the CDR3 is TGTGCCAGTACAGGGAGCTACTATGGCTACACCTTC.

DNA of the CDR3: TGTGCCAGCAGCGCCCCAGGAACAGATACGCAGTATTTT. It yields the protein CASSAPGTDTQYF. The chain joins TRBV9 to TRBJ2-3; no definite D call. The length of the CDR3 is 13 residues. V lost 3 bases, J lost 3 bases, and 8 bases lay in between. Germline loops: CDR1 SGDLS, CDR2 YYNGEE.

This clone counts as large. The chain links TRBV11-3 to TRBJ2-1; 9 bases agree with TRBD1. With 5 bases clipped from V and 10 bases from J, the junction kept 9 bases outside the gene matches. The CDR3 loop spans 14 amino acids. The germline CDR1 and CDR2 sequences are SGHNT and YENEEA. The CDR3 sequence is CASSDATGGLEQFF. DNA for the CDR3: TGTGCCAGCAGCGATGCGACAGGGGGTCTAGAGCAGTTCTTC.

This clone is medium-sized in the sample. The chain has TRBV11-3 and TRBJ2-7, with 9 nucleotides matching TRBD1. The V gene end was trimmed by 7 bases and the J gene end by 5 bases; junction bases not matched to a gene: 12. CDR1 is SGHNT, CDR2 YENEEA, per germline. The CDR3 contains 15 residues. This chain's CDR3 is CASTSGTGSYHEQYF. CDR3 bases: TGTGCCAGCACCTCTGGGACAGGGAGTTACCACGAGCAGTACTTC.

The J gene is TRBJ2-3, the V gene TRBV19; perhaps TRBD2 as D (5 bases). This CDR3 contains 13 residues. CDR1 is LNHDA and CDR2 is SQIVND in the germline V gene (reference sequence). Trimming left V 8 bases short and J 4 bases short, with 13 bases between. The CDR3 here is CASRAGWADTQYF. The CDR3 region has the DNA TGTGCCAGTCGGGCGGGCTGGGCAGATACGCAGTATTTT.

This clone was observed a few times. V and J are TRBV29-1 and TRBJ1-1; D may be TRBD1 (6 bases). The length of the CDR3 is 13 residues. V shed 7 bases and J shed 0 bases, with 12 bases lying between them. Germline assignment: CDR1 SQVTM and CDR2 ANQGSEA. Here the CDR3 reads CSARDTLNTEAFF. CDR3 sequence (DNA): TGCAGCGCCCGGGACACCCTGAACACTGAAGCTTTCTTT.

The V call is TRBV12-5, the J call TRBJ2-1; TRBD2 agrees at 11 bases. This CDR3 has 16 residues. The germline V gene has CDR1 LGHNT and CDR2 FRNRAP. The J segment lost 4 bases and the V segment lost 1 base, leaving 3 bases of the junction unmatched. Here the CDR3 DNA reads TGTGCTAGTGGTTTGGGTAGCGGGAGGGCTTACAATGAGCAGTTCTTC. The encoded protein is CASGLGSGRAYNEQFF.

This sequence joins TRBV6-8 and TRBJ2-5; TRBD2 aligns across 9 bases. CDR3 length: 18 residues. CDR1 MNHGY and CDR2 SAAAGT come from the germline V gene. V lost 5 bases to trimming and J lost 4 bases; unmatched junction nucleotides: 17. In nucleotides, the CDR3 is TGTGCCAGCAGTACCAACCCGTGGGTAGCGGGAGAAGGAGAGACCCAGTACTTC. Amino acids: CASSTNPWVAGEGETQYF.

This clone was counted between two and nine times. The chain links TRBV10-2 to TRBJ2-3; 8 bases are a match to TRBD2. The junction had 9 bases not matched to a gene; V was cut back by 2 bases and J by 2 bases. CDR3 length: 17 amino acids. CDR1 is WSHSY, CDR2 SAAADI, per germline. This CDR3 reads CASSENGVAGPTDTQYF. The CDR3, as DNA: TGCGCCAGCAGTGAGAATGGAGTAGCGGGACCCACAGATACGCAGTATTTT.

The chain uses TRBV1 and TRBJ2-6. TRBV1 is a known pseudogene. There are 18 residues in the CDR3. This CDR3 reads CTSRYWGLCTKRANVLTF. As DNA, the CDR3 is TGCACCAGCAGATATTGGGGTTTGTGCACAAAGCGGGCCAACGTCCTGACTTTC.

The chain uses TRBV19 and TRBJ2-5; 9 nucleotides align to TRBD2. The CDR3 length is 15 residues. Germline assignment: CDR1 LNHDA and CDR2 SQIVND (reference sequence). The V gene end was trimmed by 3 bases and the J gene end by 5 bases; junction bases not matched to a gene: 7. This chain's CDR3 is CASSMGAGGSETQYF. CDR3 DNA: TGTGCCAGTAGTATGGGAGCGGGAGGATCTGAGACCCAGTACTTC.

The chain employs TRBV19 and TRBJ2-1; D is uncertain. This CDR3 has 16 amino acids. The V end lost 0 bases, the J end lost 2 bases, and 11 bases lay between the germline ends. Germline CDR1 and CDR2: LNHDA and SQIVND (reference sequence). The CDR3 DNA follows: TGTGCCAGTAGTATAGATCCAAGACCGACCTACAATGAGCAGTTCTTC. The encoded protein is CASSIDPRPTYNEQFF. The whole variable domain, filled in from reference TRBV19 and TRBJ2-1, reads DGGITQSPKYLFRKEGQNVTLSCEQNLNHDAMYWYRQDPGQGLRLIYYSQIVNDFQKGDIAEGYSVSREKKESFPLTVTSAQKNPTAFYLCASSIDPRPTYNEQFFGPGTRLTVL.

The chain is built from TRBV18 and TRBJ2-3; no clear D gene. Germline-derived CDR1 and CDR2 are KGHSH and LQKENI. The CDR3 is made up of 13 amino acids. V was shortened by 6 bases and J by 0 bases, with 7 bases between the two germline ends. The CDR3 nucleotides read TGTGCCAGCTCCTTGAGGAGCACAGATACGCAGTATTTT. It specifies CASSLRSTDTQYF.

This clone is termed medium-sized. The chain combines TRBV11-3 with TRBJ2-7; D assignment may be TRBD1 or TRBD2 (5 bases each). Germline CDR1 SGHNT, CDR2 YENEEA. CDR3 length: 15 residues. V lost 2 bases and J 5 bases, leaving 16 bases between the germline ends. CDR3 residues: CASSLSIGWDDEQYF. CDR3 DNA sequence: TGTGCCAGCAGCTTATCCATAGGATGGGACGACGAGCAGTACTTC.

This clone is deemed large (0.1 to 1%). V gene TRBV11-3 combines with J gene TRBJ2-5; possibly TRBD2 for D (5 bases). Trimming removed 4 bases from V and 5 bases from J, with 20 bases in between. This CDR3 comprises 16 residues. Germline-derived CDR1 and CDR2 are SGHNT and YENEEA. The CDR3 DNA sequence: TGTGCCAGCAGCTCCACCTCGGGAAGTGGCCGGGAGACCCAGTACTTC. It encodes CASSSTSGSGRETQYF. Drawing the rest from reference TRBV11-3 and TRBJ2-5, the complete variable domain is EAGVVQSPRYKIIEKKQPVAFWCNPISGHNTLYWYLQNLGQGPELLIRYENEEAVDDSQLPKDRFSAERLKGVDSTLKIQPAELGDSAVYLCASSSTSGSGRETQYFGPGTRLLVL.

The V call is TRBV11-3, the J call TRBJ2-2, with a weak D call TRBD2 (7 bases). V was pared by 8 bases and J by 4 bases, with 14 bases between. CDR1 is SGHNT, CDR2 YENEEA, per germline. The length of the CDR3 is 14 residues. The chain's CDR3 is CASGREGGTGELFF. CDR3 DNA: TGTGCCAGCGGCAGGGAGGGGGGCACCGGGGAGCTGTTTTTT.